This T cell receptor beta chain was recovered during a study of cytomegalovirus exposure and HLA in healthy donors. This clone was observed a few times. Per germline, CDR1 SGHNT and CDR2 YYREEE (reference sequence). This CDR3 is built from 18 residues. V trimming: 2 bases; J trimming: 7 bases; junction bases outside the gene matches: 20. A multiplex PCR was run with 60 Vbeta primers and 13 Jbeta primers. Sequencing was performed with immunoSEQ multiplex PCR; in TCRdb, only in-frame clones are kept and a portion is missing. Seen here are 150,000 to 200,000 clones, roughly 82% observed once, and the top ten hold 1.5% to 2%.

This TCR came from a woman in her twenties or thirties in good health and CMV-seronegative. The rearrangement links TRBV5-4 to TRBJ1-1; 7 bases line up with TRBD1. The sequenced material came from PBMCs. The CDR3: CASSFGNDRDPPTGEAFF. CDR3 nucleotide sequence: TGTGCCAGCAGCTTTGGGAATGACAGGGACCCTCCCACCGGTGAAGCTTTCTTT.